These 5 T cell receptor beta chains were sequenced from one sample in a study of regulatory T cells in long-lasting Graves disease. Both iRepertoire HTBI primers and Arm-PCR of CDR3 regions were used to build the TCR beta libraries. One entry per CDR3 protein, called by TCRdb with MiXCR from the multiplex PCR reads. This table has around 470,000 distinct CDR3 sequences, approximately 15% appearing once. The time point: newly diagnosed GD, antithyroid drugs for less than 3 months. RNA from PBMCs was the source of the TCR library. The sample was also reused in another study, on T cells in Graves' hyperthyroidism and ophthalmopathy.

The input for sequencing was peripheral blood mononuclear cells (PBMCs), taken at new diagnosis, from a patient treated with antithyroid drugs. The receptors stem from a woman aged 45-65 years with Graves disease.

This clonotype was seen more than once but under ten times. V is TRBV6-2 or TRBV6-3 and J is TRBJ2-2; 12 nucleotides agree with TRBD2. Looked up from germline, CDR1 is MNHEY and CDR2 is SVGEGT. The CDR3 is 14 amino acids. V was clipped by 6 bases and J by 4 bases; unmatched bases: 0. CDR3 sequence (DNA): TGTGCCAGCAGGGGACTAGCGGGCACCGGGGAGCTGTTTTTT. Protein product: CASRGLAGTGELFF.

This clonotype was detected only a few times. This chain's CDR3 is CASSRGGLAEETQYF. The CDR3 DNA follows: TGTGCCAGCAGCAGGGGGGGACTAGCGGAAGAGACCCAGTACTTC. V is TRBV7-9 and J is TRBJ2-5, with 11 bases that match TRBD2. The germline gives CDR1 SEHNR, CDR2 FQNEAQ (reference sequence). V lost 5 bases and J lost 3; bases outside the gene matches: 5. The CDR3 is 15 residues long.

At least ten counts were recorded for this clonotype. V gene TRBV14 combines with J gene TRBJ2-7, with 9 bases identical to TRBD2. The CDR3 is made up of 15 amino acids. Germline CDR1 is SGHDN and CDR2 is FVKESK. Losses at the gene ends were 3 bases for V and 5 bases for J; bases not matched to a gene: 8. The CDR3 region is CASSHSSGSTDEQYF. CDR3 DNA: TGTGCCAGCAGCCATAGTAGCGGGAGCACCGACGAGCAGTACTTC.

This clonotype was found a few times. The chain employs TRBV19 and TRBJ2-3; perhaps D is TRBD1 or TRBD2 (6 bases each). The ends were cut back, 4 bases at V and 2 bases at J, with 16 bases in the middle. Germline CDR1 and CDR2: LNHDA and SQIVND (reference sequence). This CDR3 is 16 amino acids long. The CDR3 loop reads CASSKTRGVDTDTQYF. In nucleotides, the CDR3 is TGTGCCAGTAGTAAAACTAGGGGGGTCGACACAGATACGCAGTATTTT.

This clonotype was counted only a few times. CDR3 coding DNA: TGTGCCAGCAGCCGAACTAGCGGGAGGGCCGGGGAGCTGTTTTTT. Residues: CASSRTSGRAGELFF. V usage is TRBV11-2 and J usage is TRBJ2-2; 13 bases are shared with TRBD2. Trimming at V came to 5 bases and at J to 6 bases, leaving 3 bases not matched to a gene. The CDR3 has 15 amino acids. CDR1 is SGHAT and CDR2 is FQNNGV in the germline V gene.